Each of the 8 T cell receptor beta chains below was sequenced from the same sample in a study of shared clonotypes between healthy human individuals. Profiled with immunoSEQ multiplex PCR; TCRdb holds only in-frame clones, not every one. The sample has approximately 590,000 clones; 95% to 96% are singletons. CD8 cells regarded as naive lacked CD45RO, were positively chosen for CCR7, and omitted terminally differentiated effector memory CD45RA+ cells. The sample taken for sequencing was naive CD8+ T cells sorted from blood. Receptors originate from a woman aged 25 to 39 in good health.

This rearrangement joins TRBV2 to TRBJ1-5, with 7 positions matching TRBD1. Looked up from germline, CDR1 is SNHLY and CDR2 is FYNNEI. CDR3 size: 13 residues. J lost 3 bases, V lost 9 bases, and 5 bases had no gene match. The CDR3 here is CASQGTDNQPQHF. In DNA form, the CDR3 reads TGTGCCAGTCAAGGGACAGACAATCAGCCCCAGCATTTT. Full variable domain (outside the CDR3, taken from reference TRBV2 and TRBJ1-5): EPEVTQTPSHQVTQMGQEVILRCVPISNHLYFYWYRQILGQKVEFLVSFYNNEISEKSEIFDDQFSVERPDGSNFTLKIRSTKLEDSAMYFCASQGTDNQPQHFGDGTRLSIL.

This clone came up once. The chain has TRBV23-1 and TRBJ2-2; 9 bases line up with TRBD2. TRBV23-1 is flagged as an ORF with uncertain function. This CDR3 contains 18 residues. V was clipped by 0 bases and J by 7 bases; unmatched bases: 12. Here the CDR3 DNA reads TGCGCCAGCAGTCAATCCGCACACGAGCGGGAGGAAGGCGGGGAGCTGTTTTTT. It codes for CASSQSAHEREEGGELFF.

The genes are TRBV7-6 and TRBJ2-2; TRBD2 matches 8 bases. The V gene's germline CDR1 is SGHVS and CDR2 FNYEAQ. Trimming took 5 bases from V and 1 from J; bases not matched to a gene: 9. There are 17 residues in the CDR3. Written as DNA, the CDR3 is TGTGCCAGCAGCCCGTTAGCGGGACCGCTGAACACCGGGGAGCTGTTTTTT. It encodes CASSPLAGPLNTGELFF.

The chain is built from TRBV10-1 and TRBJ2-1; TRBD2 might be the D (7 bases). The CDR3 length is 16 residues. Germline CDR1 WNHNN, CDR2 SYGVQD (reference sequence). Trimming took off 3 bases at V and 3 bases at J, with 15 bases between the two ends. The CDR3 loop reads CASSEGERDNYNEQFF. The CDR3 coding sequence is TGCGCCAGCAGTGAAGGCGAGCGGGACAACTACAATGAGCAGTTCTTC.

The CDR3 DNA reads TGCGCCAGCAGCCAAAAAATAGCGGGACAAAACACCGGGGAGCTGTTTTTT. It is translated as CASSQKIAGQNTGELFF. The chain employs TRBV4-1 and TRBJ2-2, with 8 bases fitting TRBD2. The CDR3 spans 17 residues. Unmatched junction bases numbered 7, after V lost 2 bases and J lost 2 bases. Germline CDR1 is MGHRA and CDR2 is YSYEKL.

V gene TRBV9 combines with J gene TRBJ2-6, with D tentatively TRBD1 (5 bases). V was clipped by 0 bases and J by 1 base, with 8 bases between them. The CDR3 contains 16 residues. From germline, CDR1 is SGDLS and CDR2 YYNGEE. The CDR3 reads CASSVDRGSGANVLTF. The CDR3, as DNA: TGTGCCAGCAGCGTAGATAGGGGATCTGGGGCCAACGTCCTGACTTTC.

This chain uses TRBV6-5 with TRBJ2-7; 13 bases align to TRBD2. This CDR3 is 16 amino acids long. CDR1 MNHEY and CDR2 SVGAGI come from the germline V gene. With 0 bases clipped from V and 4 bases from J, the junction kept 3 bases outside the gene matches. CDR3 residues: CASSYSGTSGKYEQYF. CDR3 nucleotide sequence: TGTGCCAGCAGTTACTCCGGGACTAGCGGGAAGTACGAGCAGTACTTC.

The chain joins TRBV11-2 to TRBJ2-5; a possible D gene is TRBD1 (6 bases). The DNA end is more similar to TRBJ2-7, so the J call may be wrong. From germline, CDR1 is SGHAT and CDR2 FQNNGV. The CDR3 runs 16 residues. The CDR3 sequence: CASSERWTEMTNEQYF. The CDR3 region has the DNA TGTGCCAGCAGCGAACGATGGACAGAAATGACCAACGAGCAGTACTTC.